These T cell receptor beta chains were read from a single sample in a study of cytomegalovirus exposure and HLA in healthy donors. Assay: immunoSEQ multiplex PCR; the TCRdb copy retains only in-frame clones and omits some. The sample comprises some 110,000 clones, about 86% of which are singletons, and around 3.6% rests with the top ten. Sequenced input: PBMCs. The receptor set was obtained from a woman under 30 in good health and CMV-seropositive. Each CDR3 is given with its conserved first and last residue. The order of the fields is CDR3 DNA, CDR3 protein, J gene, clone size, V gene, D gene. A D gene is named only where the DNA matches it firmly. Rows may omit the clone size; those that give it use once, few, many or a size class.

CDR3nt: TGCGCCAGCAGCCACCCCACTAGCGGGAGGGCCCCCGGGGAGCTGTTTTTT
CDR3aa: CASSHPTSGRAPGELFF
j_gene: TRBJ2-2
abundance: .
v_gene: TRBV4-1
d_gene: TRBD2

CDR3nt: TGTGCCAGCAGCTTAGAAGCGAGCTCCTACAATGAGCAGTTCTTC
CDR3aa: CASSLEASSYNEQFF
j_gene: TRBJ2-1
abundance: .
v_gene: TRBV11-3
d_gene: .

CDR3nt: TGTGCCAGCAGTTTAGGGACAACTAACTATGGCTACACCTTC
CDR3aa: CASSLGTTNYGYTF
j_gene: TRBJ1-2
abundance: .
v_gene: TRBV28
d_gene: .

CDR3nt: TGCGCCAGCAGCCAAGTAGGGACAGGGGAGCGGTACGAGCAGTACTTC
CDR3aa: CASSQVGTGERYEQYF
j_gene: TRBJ2-7
abundance: .
v_gene: TRBV4-1
d_gene: TRBD1

CDR3nt: TGTGCCAGCAGTGAAAGCATTAACGCGCATGGCTACACCTTC
CDR3aa: CASSESINAHGYTF
j_gene: TRBJ1-2
abundance: .
v_gene: TRBV6-1
d_gene: .

CDR3nt: TGTGCCAGCAGCTTCCGGGACAGTTATGGCTACACCTTC
CDR3aa: CASSFRDSYGYTF
j_gene: TRBJ1-2
abundance: .
v_gene: TRBV7-9
d_gene: TRBD1

CDR3nt: TGCGCCAGCAGTGAGCCGACAGGGGGCGCAGATACGCAGTATTTT
CDR3aa: CASSEPTGGADTQYF
j_gene: TRBJ2-3
abundance: .
v_gene: TRBV10-2
d_gene: TRBD1

CDR3nt: TGTGCCAGCAGCCTCCTAGGGGGTTTTGCCAAAAACATTCAGTACTTC
CDR3aa: CASSLLGGFAKNIQYF
j_gene: TRBJ2-4
abundance: .
v_gene: TRBV7-2
d_gene: .

CDR3nt: TGTGCCAGCAGTTTTTCGGTTAGCGGGAGTTCTGGGGCCAACGTCCTGACTTTC
CDR3aa: CASSFSVSGSSGANVLTF
j_gene: TRBJ2-6
abundance: .
v_gene: TRBV27
d_gene: TRBD2

CDR3nt: TGCAGCGGCCTTGGCGGGGAGCTAATATATGGCTACACCTTC
CDR3aa: CSGLGGELIYGYTF
j_gene: TRBJ1-2
abundance: .
v_gene: TRBV29-1
d_gene: .

CDR3nt: TGTGCCAGCAGCGAAATACGAGATCAGCCCCAGCATTTT
CDR3aa: CASSEIRDQPQHF
j_gene: TRBJ1-5
abundance: once
v_gene: TRBV6-1
d_gene: .

CDR3nt: TGTGCCACCAGCAGTTTTCCCAGGGATTTAACGGAGACCCAGTACTTC
CDR3aa: CATSSFPRDLTETQYF
j_gene: TRBJ2-5
abundance: once
v_gene: TRBV15
d_gene: .

CDR3nt: TGTGCCAGCAGCGCCGGGGGACAGCCCTATGAGGGGCAGTACTTC
CDR3aa: CASSAGGQPYEGQYF
j_gene: TRBJ2-7
abundance: .
v_gene: TRBV9
d_gene: .

CDR3nt: TGTGCCAGCAGTCTCGTGGGACAGGCCAAAAACATTCAGTACTTC
CDR3aa: CASSLVGQAKNIQYF
j_gene: TRBJ2-4
abundance: .
v_gene: TRBV28
d_gene: TRBD1

CDR3nt: TGTGCCACCAGCAGAGACACAGGGGGCGTTCGGAACACTGAAGCTTTCTTT
CDR3aa: CATSRDTGGVRNTEAFF
j_gene: TRBJ1-1
abundance: .
v_gene: TRBV15
d_gene: TRBD1

CDR3nt: TGTGCCAGCAGTGCCGGGACTTCAAACACAGATACGCAGTATTTT
CDR3aa: CASSAGTSNTDTQYF
j_gene: TRBJ2-3
abundance: .
v_gene: TRBV6-5
d_gene: .

CDR3nt: TGCGCCAGCAGCTTGGCTTTTTGGACAGGGGACTCCTACGAGCAGTACTTC
CDR3aa: CASSLAFWTGDSYEQYF
j_gene: TRBJ2-7
abundance: .
v_gene: TRBV5-1
d_gene: TRBD1

CDR3nt: TGCGCCAGCAGCTTGGGACTAGCGGCTAACAATGAGCAGTTCTTC
CDR3aa: CASSLGLAANNEQFF
j_gene: TRBJ2-1
abundance: .
v_gene: TRBV5-1
d_gene: TRBD2

CDR3nt: TGTGCAAGTCGCTTAGTGGTTAGGGGGAACACTGAAGCTTTCTTT
CDR3aa: CASRLVVRGNTEAFF
j_gene: TRBJ1-1
abundance: .
v_gene: TRBV12-2
d_gene: .

CDR3nt: TGTGCCAGCAGTATGGGTGGATTGCAGGGGAACTACGAGCAGTACTTC
CDR3aa: CASSMGGLQGNYEQYF
j_gene: TRBJ2-7
abundance: .
v_gene: TRBV28
d_gene: .

CDR3nt: TGTGCCAGCAGTCCTACCGAGGGTTTATTAGGATCCCGATACGAGCAGTACTTC
CDR3aa: CASSPTEGLLGSRYEQYF
j_gene: TRBJ2-7
abundance: .
v_gene: TRBV2
d_gene: .

CDR3nt: TGTGCCAGCAGCCCCAGGGAGGTAACCTACAATGAGCAGTTCTTC
CDR3aa: CASSPREVTYNEQFF
j_gene: TRBJ2-1
abundance: .
v_gene: TRBV11-3
d_gene: .

CDR3nt: TGCAGCGTCCGGACAGGGGAAACCTATGGCTACACCTTC
CDR3aa: CSVRTGETYGYTF
j_gene: TRBJ1-2
abundance: .
v_gene: TRBV29-1
d_gene: TRBD1

CDR3nt: TGTGCCAGCATCCTCTCGGGGGGGAACTATGGCTACACCTTC
CDR3aa: CASILSGGNYGYTF
j_gene: TRBJ1-2
abundance: .
v_gene: TRBV7-9
d_gene: .

CDR3nt: TGTGCTAGTGGTGACCGACTCCAGACGGGCTACACCTTC
CDR3aa: CASGDRLQTGYTF
j_gene: TRBJ1-2
abundance: once
v_gene: TRBV12-5
d_gene: .

CDR3nt: TGTGCCAGCAGTTTATCCCCCCAAATTCAGCCCCAGCATTTT
CDR3aa: CASSLSPQIQPQHF
j_gene: TRBJ1-5
abundance: .
v_gene: TRBV27
d_gene: .

CDR3nt: TGCGCCAGCAGCTTGGGACAGGTGGATCAGCCCCAGCATTTT
CDR3aa: CASSLGQVDQPQHF
j_gene: TRBJ1-5
abundance: .
v_gene: TRBV5-1
d_gene: .

CDR3nt: TGCGCCAGCAGCCAAGAAGGCGGATCGAACACCGGGGAGCTGTTTTTT
CDR3aa: CASSQEGGSNTGELFF
j_gene: TRBJ2-2
abundance: .
v_gene: TRBV4-1
d_gene: .

CDR3nt: TGTGCCAGCAGCCGTAATCCAGGGGGTATTGGAAACACCATATATTTT
CDR3aa: CASSRNPGGIGNTIYF
j_gene: TRBJ1-3
abundance: .
v_gene: TRBV7-2
d_gene: TRBD1

CDR3nt: TGCAGCGTTGAACGGAGGTTAGGGAACACTGAAGCTTTCTTT
CDR3aa: CSVERRLGNTEAFF
j_gene: TRBJ1-1
abundance: .
v_gene: TRBV29-1
d_gene: .

CDR3nt: TGTGCCAGCAGCTTAGTGGTTGGCATCCAGACAAGGGGTGGCTACACCTTC
CDR3aa: CASSLVVGIQTRGGYTF
j_gene: TRBJ1-2
abundance: .
v_gene: TRBV11-2
d_gene: .